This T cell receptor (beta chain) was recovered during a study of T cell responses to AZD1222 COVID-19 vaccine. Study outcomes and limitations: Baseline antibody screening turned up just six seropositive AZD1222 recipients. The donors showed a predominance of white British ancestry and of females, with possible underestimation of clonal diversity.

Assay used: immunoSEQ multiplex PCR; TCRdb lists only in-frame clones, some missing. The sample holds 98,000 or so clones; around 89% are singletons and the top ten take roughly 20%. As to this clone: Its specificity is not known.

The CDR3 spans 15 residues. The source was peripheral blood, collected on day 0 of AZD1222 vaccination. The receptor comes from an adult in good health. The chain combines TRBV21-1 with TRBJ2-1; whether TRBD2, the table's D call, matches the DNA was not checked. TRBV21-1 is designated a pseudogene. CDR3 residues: CASSYRFWENNEQFF. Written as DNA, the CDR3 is TGTGCCAGCAGCTACCGTTTTTGGGAGAACAATGAGCAGTTCTTC.